This TCR beta chain stems from a study of radiation and T cells in renal cell carcinoma. Time point given: blood 4 weeks post-SBRT, at nephrectomy. Treatment indicated: 15 Gy SBRT to primary tumor, nephrectomy 4 weeks later. The germline V gene encodes CDR1 SGHTA and CDR2 FQGNSA. CDR3 length: 13 amino acids. Trimming stripped 1 base from V and 4 bases from J, with 4 bases between. Repertoires were generated with immunoSEQ multiplex PCR, while TCRdb's copy carries only in-frame clones and drops some. This table has 120,000 to 150,000 clones, approximately 86% appearing once. The receptor's source is a woman between 45 and 60 years old with renal cell carcinoma. This chain joins TRBV7-2 and TRBJ1-4, with D unclear. This material consisted of blood, taken from a patient whose treatment included radiotherapy and nephrectomy. The CDR3 DNA sequence: TGTGCCAGCAGCTTAGACGTTAATGAAAAACTGTTTTTT. As protein: CASSLDVNEKLFF.